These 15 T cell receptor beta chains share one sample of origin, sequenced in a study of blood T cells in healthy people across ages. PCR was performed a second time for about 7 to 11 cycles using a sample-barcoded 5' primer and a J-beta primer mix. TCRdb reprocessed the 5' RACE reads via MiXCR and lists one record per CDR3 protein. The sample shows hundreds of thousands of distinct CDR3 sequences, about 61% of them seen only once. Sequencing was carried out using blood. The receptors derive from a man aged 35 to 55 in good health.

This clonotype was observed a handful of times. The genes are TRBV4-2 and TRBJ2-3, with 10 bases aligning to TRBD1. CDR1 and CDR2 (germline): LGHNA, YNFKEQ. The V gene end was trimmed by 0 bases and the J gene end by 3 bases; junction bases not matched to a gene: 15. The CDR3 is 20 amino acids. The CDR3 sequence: CASSQEYTPGGTGDTDTQYF. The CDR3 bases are TGTGCCAGCAGCCAAGAATACACGCCGGGCGGGACAGGGGATACAGATACGCAGTATTTT.

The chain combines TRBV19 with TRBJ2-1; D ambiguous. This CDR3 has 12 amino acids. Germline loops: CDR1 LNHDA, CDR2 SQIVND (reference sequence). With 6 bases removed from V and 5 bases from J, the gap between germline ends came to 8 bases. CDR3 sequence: CASRSLNNEQFF. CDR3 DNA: TGTGCCAGTAGGTCCCTAAACAATGAGCAGTTCTTC.

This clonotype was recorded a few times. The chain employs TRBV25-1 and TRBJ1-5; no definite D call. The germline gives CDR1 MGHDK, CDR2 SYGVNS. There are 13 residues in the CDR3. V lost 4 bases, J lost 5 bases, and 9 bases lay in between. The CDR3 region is CASSGHRDQPQHF. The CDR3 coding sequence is TGTGCCAGCAGTGGTCACAGAGATCAGCCCCAGCATTTT.

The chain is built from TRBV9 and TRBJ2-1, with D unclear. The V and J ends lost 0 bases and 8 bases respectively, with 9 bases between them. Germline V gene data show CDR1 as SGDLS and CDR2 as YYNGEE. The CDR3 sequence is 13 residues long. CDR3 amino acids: CASSVDSSDEQFF. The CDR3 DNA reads TGTGCCAGCAGCGTAGATAGTTCAGATGAGCAGTTCTTC.

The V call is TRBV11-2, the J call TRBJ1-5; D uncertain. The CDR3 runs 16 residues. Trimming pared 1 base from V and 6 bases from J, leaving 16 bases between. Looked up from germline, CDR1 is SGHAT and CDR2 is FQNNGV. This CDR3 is CASSLGHRGGSQPQHF. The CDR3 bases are TGTGCCAGCAGCTTAGGACATCGGGGAGGCAGTCAGCCCCAGCATTTT.

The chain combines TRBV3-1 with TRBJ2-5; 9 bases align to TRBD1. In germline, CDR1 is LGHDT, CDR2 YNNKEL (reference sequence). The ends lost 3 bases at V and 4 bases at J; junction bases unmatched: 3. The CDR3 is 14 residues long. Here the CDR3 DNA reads TGTGCCAGCAGCCAGACAGGGGGATTAGAGACCCAGTACTTC. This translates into CASSQTGGLETQYF.

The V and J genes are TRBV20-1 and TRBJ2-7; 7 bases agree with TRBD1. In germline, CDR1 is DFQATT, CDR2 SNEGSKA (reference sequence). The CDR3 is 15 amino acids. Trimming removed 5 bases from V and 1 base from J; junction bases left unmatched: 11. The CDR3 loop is CSAGGPRGQSYEQYF. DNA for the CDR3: TGCAGTGCTGGAGGTCCTCGGGGACAGTCCTACGAGCAGTACTTC.

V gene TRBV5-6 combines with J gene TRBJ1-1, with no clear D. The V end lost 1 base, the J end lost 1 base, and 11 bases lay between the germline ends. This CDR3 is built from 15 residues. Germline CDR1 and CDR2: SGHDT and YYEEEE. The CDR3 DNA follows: TGTGCCAGCAGCTTGTTATCTGTGAGGAACACTGAAGCTTTCTTT. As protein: CASSLLSVRNTEAFF.

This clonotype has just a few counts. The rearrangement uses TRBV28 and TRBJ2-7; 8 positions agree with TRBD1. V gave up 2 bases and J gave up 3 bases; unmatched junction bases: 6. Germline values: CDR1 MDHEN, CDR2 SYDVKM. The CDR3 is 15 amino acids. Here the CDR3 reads CASSLRHRGNYEQYF. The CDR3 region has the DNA TGTGCCAGCAGTTTAAGGCACAGGGGGAACTACGAGCAGTACTTC.

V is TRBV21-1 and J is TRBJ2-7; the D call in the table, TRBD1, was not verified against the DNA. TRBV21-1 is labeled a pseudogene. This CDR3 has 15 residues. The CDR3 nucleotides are TGTGCCAGCAGCAAGGACAGGGGGCGACCCTCCGAGCAGTACTTC. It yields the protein CASSKDRGRPSEQYF.

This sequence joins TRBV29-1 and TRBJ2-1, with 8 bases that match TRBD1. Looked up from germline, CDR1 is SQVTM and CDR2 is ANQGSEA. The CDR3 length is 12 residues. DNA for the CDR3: TGCAGTGGGCAGGGGGCGGGTAATGAGCAGTTCTTC. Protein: CSGQGAGNEQFF.

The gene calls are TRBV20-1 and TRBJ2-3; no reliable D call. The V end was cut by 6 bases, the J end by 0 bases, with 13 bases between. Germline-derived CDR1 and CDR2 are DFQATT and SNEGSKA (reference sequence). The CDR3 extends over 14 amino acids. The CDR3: CSAMAWGSTDTQYF. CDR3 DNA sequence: TGCAGTGCGATGGCGTGGGGTAGCACAGATACGCAGTATTTT.

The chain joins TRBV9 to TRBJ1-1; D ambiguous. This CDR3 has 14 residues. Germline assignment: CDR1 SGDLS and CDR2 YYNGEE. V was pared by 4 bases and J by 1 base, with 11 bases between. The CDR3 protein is CASSHGPPNTEAFF. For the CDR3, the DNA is TGTGCCAGCAGCCACGGACCTCCGAACACTGAAGCTTTCTTT.

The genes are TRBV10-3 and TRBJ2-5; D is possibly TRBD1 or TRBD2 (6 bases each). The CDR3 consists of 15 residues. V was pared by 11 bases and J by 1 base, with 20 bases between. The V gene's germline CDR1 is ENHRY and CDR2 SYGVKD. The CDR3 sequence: CAPGGAAGIQETQYF. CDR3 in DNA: TGTGCCCCCGGGGGCGCTGCGGGAATCCAAGAGACCCAGTACTTC.

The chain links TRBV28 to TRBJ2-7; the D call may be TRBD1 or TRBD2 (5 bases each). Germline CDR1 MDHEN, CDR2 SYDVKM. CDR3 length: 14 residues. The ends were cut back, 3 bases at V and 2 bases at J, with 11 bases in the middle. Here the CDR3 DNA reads TGTGCCAGCAGTTTTGGGGGAGTCCCCTACGAGCAGTACTTC. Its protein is CASSFGGVPYEQYF. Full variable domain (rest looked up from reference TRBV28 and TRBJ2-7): DVKVTQSSRYLVKRTGEKVFLECVQDMDHENMFWYRQDPGLGLRLIYFSYDVKMKEKGDIPEGYSVSREKKERFSLILESASTNQTSMYLCASSFGGVPYEQYFGPGTRLTVT.